The T cell receptor beta chain described here comes from a study of response to subunit inactivated influenza vaccine. Study-level findings and limits: After each seasonal influenza vaccination, few new T cells are recruited, the authors suggested.

One entry per CDR3 protein, called by TCRdb with MiXCR from the RT-PCR reads. The sample includes some 520,000 distinct CDR3 sequences, about 17% of them seen just once. The V gene's germline CDR1 is KGHSH and CDR2 LQKENI. The CDR3 is 15 residues long. Trimming removed 3 bases from V and 4 bases from J; junction bases left unmatched: 9. This clonotype was found a few times. The antigen is undetermined. The TCR was taken from a man aged 45 to 75 who received an inactivated influenza vaccine. Sequenced material: CD4+ T cells sorted from PBMCs, taken 23 to 25 months after vaccination. This sequence joins TRBV18 and TRBJ2-7; 7 bases fit TRBD2. CDR3 in amino acids: CASSPAAQRGYEQYF. Here the CDR3 DNA reads TGTGCCAGCTCACCCGCGGCGCAGCGGGGATACGAGCAGTACTTC. The full variable domain, rest sourced from reference TRBV18 and TRBJ2-7, is NAGVMQNPRHLVRRRGQEARLRCSPMKGHSHVYWYRQLPEEGLKFMVYLQKENIIDESGMPKERFSAEFPKEGPSILRIQQVVRGDSAAYFCASSPAAQRGYEQYFGPGTRLTVT.